This T cell receptor (beta chain) emerged from a study of control samples from healthy donors and cancer patients. Assay: immunoSEQ multiplex PCR; the TCRdb copy retains only in-frame clones and omits some. Among about 110,000 clones listed, around 89% were seen once. The clonotype was recovered from a woman aged 55-75 years with lung cancer. The sample was PBMCs.

CDR3: CASRDGQTNTEAFF. The CDR3 bases are TGTGCCAGTAGAGACGGACAGACGAACACTGAAGCTTTCTTT. The chain joins TRBV19 to TRBJ1-1; possibly TRBD1 for D (6 bases). Trimming removed 6 bases at V and 1 base at J, with 12 bases between. Germline-derived CDR1 and CDR2 are LNHDA and SQIVND (reference sequence). The CDR3 is made up of 14 amino acids.